This TCR beta chain was captured by sequencing in a study of blood T cell repertoires in COVID-19. Study background: T cells, B-cell-depleted T cells, or PBMCs provided the cDNA or gDNA that served as material.

Participant ages covered roughly 18 to 89 years across around 22 US areas. Before being deemed recovered, Cohort 3 donors had two negative PCRs, clearance, or symptom resolution. Study processing details: Amplification from reference gene primers served as the basis for estimated nucleated cell counts. Using immunoSEQ multiplex PCR, the repertoire was profiled, and TCRdb retains in-frame clones only, with some absent. The DNA was the basis for D and trimming; V, J and clone size are from that table. The repertoire consists of 280,000 or so clones, with approximately 83% occurring once and the leading ten covering roughly 2%. Trimming took off 7 bases at V and 0 bases at J, with 10 bases between the two ends. This CDR3 is 14 amino acids long. CDR1 is MNHEY, CDR2 SVGAGI, per germline.

This TCR was sampled from a man between 25 and 39 years old who had recovered from COVID-19. The sequencing sample was made of PBMCs or T cells enriched from blood (not recorded which). This chain joins TRBV6-5 and TRBJ2-1; possibly TRBD1 for D (6 bases). The CDR3 nucleotides read TGTGCCAGCAACGAGGACAGCTCCTACAATGAGCAGTTCTTC. Residues: CASNEDSSYNEQFF.